The entry below gives a single T cell receptor (beta chain) sequence along with its context. This clone's antigen is unknown. Within one base of it there is no much larger clone, and no base qualities were kept. The library was produced with 5' RACE. This sample was sequenced with an Illumina HiSeq 2500. A second PCR of about 7 to 12 cycles was run with a J-beta primer mix and a sample-barcoded 5' primer. Each TCR beta cDNA molecule received a unique molecular identifier from a template-switch 5' adaptor carrying 12 random nucleotides. Each sample yielded at least 3 million CDR3-containing paired-end reads. The Mint cDNA synthesis kit, primed by a TRBC-specific oligonucleotide, was used to synthesize first-strand cDNA from all RNA. All cDNA was treated with uracil-DNA glycosylase and then went through a first 18-cycle PCR with the universal primers M1SS and BC2_uni_R. Per the source publication's procedure: Normalization of each sample was performed by random selection of 1 million high-quality reads, each carrying a distinct molecular identifier. Instead of being binned into consensus sequences, reads with shared molecular identifiers were discarded. CDR3 identification, clonotype clustering and error correction used MiTCR with a Q25 quality threshold and the strictest error-elimination algorithm. A nonparametric unseen species model using Euler transformation provided a lower-bound estimate of total TCR beta diversity. TCRdb reanalyzed the raw reads on its own, using fastp at Q25 for trimming and MiXCR for clone calling, and kept in-frame beta chains. Under each unique CDR3 protein, matching rows form one entry showing the most common genes and DNA. TCRdb, not the original authors, processed these V and J calls. For this sample the table gives about 1.4 million distinct CDR3 sequences, of which 59% were detected only once. Roughly 7% of the sample belongs to the ten largest clones.

The CDR3, cysteine through phenylalanine, is 15 amino acids long. Only the CDR3 DNA is retained, 45 bases long and in frame from the first base. The germline V gene supplies CDR1 ENHRY and CDR2 SYGVKD. V lost 8 bases and J lost 2 bases, and the count of bases not matched to a germline gene is 10. The data originate from a study of blood T cells in healthy people across ages (dated by TCRdb to 2014 to 2015). Turning to the overall study: In model experiments, template switching captured roughly one uniquely barcoded TCR beta cDNA molecule for every two T cells. To track age-related changes in TCR beta repertoire diversity, the study relied on deep sequencing normalized with unique cDNA molecular identifiers. Four age groups were formed from the donors: young (average approximately 15 years), middle-aged (approximately 42), aged (roughly 59) and long-lived (around 82). To avoid experimental bias, donors of different ages were distributed randomly across sequencing lanes. Using the same blood draw, the study looked at two additional independent replicas of 1 million unique cDNA reads for two donors, one aged 18 to 30 and the other aged 80 or older. General conclusions and limits of the study: Observed TCR beta diversity per million T cells fell roughly linearly with age, and a significant reduction was already apparent by age around 39. Conclusive comparison of naive and antigen-experienced compartments was prevented by the profiling of bulk unsorted PBMCs. Donor CMV infection status was unknown, potentially confounding age-related changes in expanded clonotypes. The percentage of naive T cells measured by flow cytometry correlated strongly with observed TCR beta diversity. Estimates of total diversity based on one million sequenced T cells were regarded as lower bounds and as underestimates. Compared with the aged group, the long-lived group had more naive CD4+ T cells, fewer expanded clones and increased TCR diversity, a pattern suggesting age selection.

Donors were a few dozen systemically healthy Caucasian individuals from Russia aged roughly 6 to 90 years. Each donor gave approximately 9.3 milliliters of peripheral blood, collected into EDTA-treated Vacutainer tubes. Ficoll-Paque density-gradient centrifugation was used to isolate PBMCs, with at least 6.5 million per sample. Trizol reagent was used to extract total RNA from PBMCs, with at least 5.5 micrograms per sample. For every donor, flow cytometry on a PBMC aliquot measured the percentage of naive CD45RAhigh/CD27high T cells. Sequencing was performed on blood. The origin of this receptor is a man between 18 and 35 years old in good health. The sequence links TRBV10-3 to TRBJ2-7, and 9 bases in between align with TRBD2. The CDR3 amino acid sequence is: CAIAAGGPSTYEQYF. The sequence in DNA is TGTGCCATCGCCGCGGGAGGGCCCAGTACCTACGAGCAGTACTTC.